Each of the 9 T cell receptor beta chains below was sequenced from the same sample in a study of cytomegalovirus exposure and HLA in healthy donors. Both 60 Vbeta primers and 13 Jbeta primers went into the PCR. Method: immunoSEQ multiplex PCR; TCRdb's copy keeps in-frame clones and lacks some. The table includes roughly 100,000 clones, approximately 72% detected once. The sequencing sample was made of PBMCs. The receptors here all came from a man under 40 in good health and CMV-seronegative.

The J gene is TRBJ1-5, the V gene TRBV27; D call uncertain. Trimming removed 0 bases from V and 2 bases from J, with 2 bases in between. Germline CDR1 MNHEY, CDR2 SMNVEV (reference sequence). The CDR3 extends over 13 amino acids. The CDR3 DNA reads TGTGCCAGCAGTTTATCCGGCAATCAGCCCCAGCATTTT. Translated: CASSLSGNQPQHF.

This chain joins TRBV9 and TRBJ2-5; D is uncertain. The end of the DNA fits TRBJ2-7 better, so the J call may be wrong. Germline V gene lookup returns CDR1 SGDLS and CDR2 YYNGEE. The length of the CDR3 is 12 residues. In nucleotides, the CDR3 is TGTGCCAGCAGCGTAGACAGCTACGAGCAGTACTTC. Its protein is CASSVDSYEQYF.

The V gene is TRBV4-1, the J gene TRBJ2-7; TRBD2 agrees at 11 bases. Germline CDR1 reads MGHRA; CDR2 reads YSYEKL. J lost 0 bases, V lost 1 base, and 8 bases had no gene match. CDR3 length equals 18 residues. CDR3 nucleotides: TGCGCCAGCAGCCAAGCAAAGCTAGCGGGGGGCAACTCCTACGAGCAGTACTTC. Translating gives CASSQAKLAGGNSYEQYF.

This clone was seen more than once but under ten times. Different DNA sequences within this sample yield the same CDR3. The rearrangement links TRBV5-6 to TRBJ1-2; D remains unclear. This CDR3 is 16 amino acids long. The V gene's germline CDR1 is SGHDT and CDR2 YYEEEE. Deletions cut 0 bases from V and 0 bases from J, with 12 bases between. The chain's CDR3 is CASSLESYRTNYGYTF. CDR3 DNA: TGTGCCAGCAGCTTGGAAAGCTACAGAACTAACTATGGCTACACCTTC.

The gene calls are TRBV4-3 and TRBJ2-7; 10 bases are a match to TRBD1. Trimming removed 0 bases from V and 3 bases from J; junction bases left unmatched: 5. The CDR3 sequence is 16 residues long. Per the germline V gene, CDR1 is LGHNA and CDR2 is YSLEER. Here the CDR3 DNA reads TGCGCCAGCAGCCAAGATTGGGACAGGGGATACTACGAGCAGTACTTC. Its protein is CASSQDWDRGYYEQYF.

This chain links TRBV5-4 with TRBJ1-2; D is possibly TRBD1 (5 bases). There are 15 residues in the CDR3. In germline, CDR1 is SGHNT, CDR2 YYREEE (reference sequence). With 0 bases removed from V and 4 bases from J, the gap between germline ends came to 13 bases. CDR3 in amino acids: CASSLAGQGPYGYTF. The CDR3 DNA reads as TGTGCCAGCAGCTTGGCCGGGCAGGGTCCCTATGGCTACACCTTC.

CDR3 sequence: CASSSDSDNYGYTF. DNA for the CDR3: TGTGCCAGCAGTTCAGACAGCGACAACTATGGCTACACCTTC. J is TRBJ1-2 and V is TRBV27, with D possibly being TRBD1 (5 bases). This CDR3 contains 14 residues. In germline, CDR1 is MNHEY, CDR2 SMNVEV (reference sequence). V dropped 4 bases and J dropped 2 bases, with 11 bases sitting between them.

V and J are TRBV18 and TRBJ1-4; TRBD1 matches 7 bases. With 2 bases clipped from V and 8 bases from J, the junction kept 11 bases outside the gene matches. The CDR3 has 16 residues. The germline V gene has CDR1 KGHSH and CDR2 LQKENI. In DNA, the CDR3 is TGTGCCAGCTCACCAACTCCGACAGGGTTGCGGGAAAAACTGTTTTTT. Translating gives CASSPTPTGLREKLFF. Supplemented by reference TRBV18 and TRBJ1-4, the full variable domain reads NAGVMQNPRHLVRRRGQEARLRCSPMKGHSHVYWYRQLPEEGLKFMVYLQKENIIDESGMPKERFSAEFPKEGPSILRIQQVVRGDSAAYFCASSPTPTGLREKLFFGSGTQLSVL.

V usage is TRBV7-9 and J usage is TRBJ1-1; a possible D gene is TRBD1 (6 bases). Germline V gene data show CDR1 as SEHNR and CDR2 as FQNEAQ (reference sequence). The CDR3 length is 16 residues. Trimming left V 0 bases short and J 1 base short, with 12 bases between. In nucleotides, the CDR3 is TGTGCCAGCAGCTTAGCAGGGGGACGGCGGAACACTGAAGCTTTCTTT. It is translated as CASSLAGGRRNTEAFF.